The rows below give T cell receptor beta chains drawn from one sample of a study of shared clonotypes between healthy human individuals. Using immunoSEQ multiplex PCR, the repertoire was profiled, and TCRdb retains in-frame clones only, with some absent. The data contain 1,500,000 or so clones, roughly 96% of them singletons. Sequencing input: naive CD4+ T cells sorted from blood. These receptors were obtained from a man aged 25 to 40 in good health. Each CDR3 is given with its conserved first and last residue. A D gene is named only where the DNA matches it firmly. Size is omitted from some rows. Given values are once, few, many or a class for expanded clones.

v_call	clone_size	j_call	d_call	cdr3_nt	cdr3_aa
TRBV5-5	NA	TRBJ2-7	NA	TGTGCCAGCAGCTCACGACCAGACAGAACCTACGAGCAGTACTTC	CASSSRPDRTYEQYF
TRBV5-6	NA	TRBJ1-5	NA	TGTGCCAGCAGCTTGGGGGGTGGCAGGGCAAATCAGCCCCAGCATTTT	CASSLGGGRANQPQHF
TRBV6-5	once	TRBJ2-3	TRBD2	TGTGCCAGCAGTTACGGCCTAGCGGGAGCAGATACGCAGTATTTT	CASSYGLAGADTQYF
TRBV28	NA	TRBJ2-3	NA	TGTGCCAGCAGTTTAAGAGGCGGGTGGGGTCTTCCGAGCACAGATACGCAGTATTTT	CASSLRGGWGLPSTDTQYF
TRBV6-5	once	TRBJ2-7	TRBD1	TGTGCCAGCTCGCGGACAGGGGGCCTCTACGAGCAGTACTTC	CASSRTGGLYEQYF
TRBV25-1	NA	TRBJ2-3	NA	TGTGCCAGCAGTAAACAAAGACCGGGACCATCCGATTATACGCAGTATTTT	CASSKQRPGPSDYTQYF
TRBV4-1	NA	TRBJ1-1	TRBD1	TGCGCCAGCAGCCTAAAGAGAGGGGGACAGGTCGGTGAAGCTTTCTTT	CASSLKRGGQVGEAFF
TRBV11-2	NA	TRBJ2-3	NA	TGTGCCAGCAGCTTAGGAGGGCTCGGGTCAACAGGCACAGATACGCAGTATTTT	CASSLGGLGSTGTDTQYF
TRBV28	once	TRBJ2-7	NA	TGTGCCAGCAGTTTTACGACATATTACGAGCAGTACTTC	CASSFTTYYEQYF
TRBV5-1	NA	TRBJ1-3	NA	TGCGCCAGCAGCTTGGGGTGGGGGGCATCGCCCTCTGGAAACACCATATATTTT	CASSLGWGASPSGNTIYF